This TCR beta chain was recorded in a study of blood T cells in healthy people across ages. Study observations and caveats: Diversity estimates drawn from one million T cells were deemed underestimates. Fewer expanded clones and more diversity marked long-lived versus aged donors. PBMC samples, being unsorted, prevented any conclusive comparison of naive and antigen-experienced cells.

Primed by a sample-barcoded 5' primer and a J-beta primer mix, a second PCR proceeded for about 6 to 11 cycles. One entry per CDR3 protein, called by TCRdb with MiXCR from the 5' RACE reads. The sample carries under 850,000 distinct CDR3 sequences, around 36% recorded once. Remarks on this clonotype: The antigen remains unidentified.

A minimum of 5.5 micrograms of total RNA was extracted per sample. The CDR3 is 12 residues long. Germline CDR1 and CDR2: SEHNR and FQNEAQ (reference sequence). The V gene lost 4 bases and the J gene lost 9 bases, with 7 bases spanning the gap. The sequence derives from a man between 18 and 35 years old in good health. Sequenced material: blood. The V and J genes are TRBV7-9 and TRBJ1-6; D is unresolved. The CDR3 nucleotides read TGTGCCAGCAGCTCCCCGGGTTCACCCCTCCACTTT. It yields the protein CASSSPGSPLHF.